This section outlines one T cell receptor (beta chain) sequence together with its context. These data are taken from a study of technical replicates of blood from a handful of donors. Germline V gene data show CDR1 as MGHRA and CDR2 as YSYEKL. V gave up 3 bases and J gave up 2 bases, with 23 bases separating them. CDR3 length: 19 residues. This table comes from immunoSEQ multiplex PCR, and its TCRdb copy is limited to in-frame clones, with some not included. This sample has 65,000 to 85,000 clones, with 85% to 95% found just once. The clonotype comes from a human donor in good health. The chain couples TRBV4-1 to TRBJ1-5; perhaps TRBD1 as D (6 bases). Sequenced: T cells isolated from PBMCs. The CDR3 loop reads CASSHSYEGQRVGNQPQHF. CDR3 bases: TGCGCCAGCAGCCACTCGTATGAGGGACAAAGGGTAGGCAATCAGCCCCAGCATTTT.